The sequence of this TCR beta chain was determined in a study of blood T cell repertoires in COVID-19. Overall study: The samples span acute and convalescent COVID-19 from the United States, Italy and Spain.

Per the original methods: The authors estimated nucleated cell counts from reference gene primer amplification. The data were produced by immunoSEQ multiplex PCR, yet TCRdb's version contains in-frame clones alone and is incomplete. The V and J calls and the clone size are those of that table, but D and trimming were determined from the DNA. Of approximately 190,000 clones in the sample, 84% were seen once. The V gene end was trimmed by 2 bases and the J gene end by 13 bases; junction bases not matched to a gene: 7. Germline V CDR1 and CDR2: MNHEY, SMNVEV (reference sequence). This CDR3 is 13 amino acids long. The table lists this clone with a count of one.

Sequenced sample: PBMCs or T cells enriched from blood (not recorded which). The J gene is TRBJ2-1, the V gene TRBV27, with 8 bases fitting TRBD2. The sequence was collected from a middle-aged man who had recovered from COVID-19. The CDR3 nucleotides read TGTGCCAGCAGTTTAGTAAGCGGACTAGCACAGTTCTTC. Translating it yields CASSLVSGLAQFF.